Listed here are 18 T cell receptor beta chains from one sample, sequenced in a study of response to subunit inactivated influenza vaccine. TCRdb re-called the RT-PCR reads with MiXCR, one entry per CDR3 protein. The sample includes around 760,000 distinct CDR3 sequences, 11% to 15% of them seen just once. Sequenced here: PBMCs from blood, sampled around 14 days before vaccination. All receptors derive from a man in his fifties who received an inactivated influenza vaccine.

The V and J genes are TRBV2 and TRBJ2-2, with 8 bases matching TRBD2. There are 15 residues in the CDR3. Trimming cost V 6 bases and J 4 bases; bases outside gene matches: 7. Germline lookup yields CDR1 SNHLY and CDR2 FYNNEI. Here the CDR3 DNA reads TGTGCCAGCAGACGATCGGGGGGGGGCACCGGGGAGCTGTTTTTT. Translated, it gives CASRRSGGGTGELFF.

The J gene is TRBJ1-2, the V gene TRBV18; TRBD1 matches 7 bases. The germline gives CDR1 KGHSH, CDR2 LQKENI. The junction had 12 bases not matched to a gene; V was cut back by 6 bases and J by 5 bases. The length of the CDR3 is 15 residues. CDR3 in DNA: TGTGCCAGCTCCACAGGGGCCGAGACACTGTATGGCTACACCTTC. It yields the protein CASSTGAETLYGYTF.

This clonotype was recorded many times. The chain joins TRBV7-8 to TRBJ2-1; tentative D call: TRBD2 (6 bases). V was shortened by 2 bases and J by 4 bases, with 27 bases between the two germline ends. Germline-derived CDR1 and CDR2 are SGHVS and FQNEAQ. The CDR3 covers 20 residues. In DNA form, the CDR3 reads TGTGCCAGCAGCTTACTGCAGTCCTTACATCGACTAGTTACTTACAATGAGCAGTTCTTC. This gives the protein CASSLLQSLHRLVTYNEQFF. The entire variable domain, with the rest obtained from reference TRBV7-8 and TRBJ2-1, is as follows: GAGVSQSPRYKVAKRGQDVALRCDPISGHVSLFWYQQALGQGPEFLTYFQNEAQLDKSGLPSDRFFAERPEGSVSTLKIQRTQQEDSAVYLCASSLLQSLHRLVTYNEQFFGPGTRLTVL.

V is TRBV7-2 and J is TRBJ2-3; 7 bases are a match to TRBD2. Per germline, CDR1 SGHTA and CDR2 FQGNSA. The CDR3 contains 15 residues. V lost 4 bases and J lost 0; bases outside the gene matches: 4. The chain's CDR3 is CASSWSGASTDTQYF. CDR3 nucleotides: TGTGCCAGCAGCTGGAGCGGGGCAAGCACAGATACGCAGTATTTT. Using reference TRBV7-2 and TRBJ2-3 for the parts outside the CDR3, the full variable domain is GAGVSQSPSNKVTEKGKDVELRCDPISGHTALYWYRQSLGQGLEFLIYFQGNSAPDKSGLPSDRFSAERTGGSVSTLTIQRTQQEDSAVYLCASSWSGASTDTQYFGPGTRLTVL.

This clonotype was detected ten times or more. The chain joins TRBV2 to TRBJ2-1, with D tentatively TRBD1 (5 bases). Trimming took off 7 bases at V and 3 bases at J, with 13 bases between the two ends. The CDR3 totals 14 residues. Germline CDR1 is SNHLY and CDR2 is FYNNEI. The CDR3 DNA is TGTGCCAGCAAGGTTTCAGGGATCTACAATGAGCAGTTCTTC. It yields the protein CASKVSGIYNEQFF. The complete variable domain, with remaining parts taken from reference TRBV2 and TRBJ2-1, reads EPEVTQTPSHQVTQMGQEVILRCVPISNHLYFYWYRQILGQKVEFLVSFYNNEISEKSEIFDDQFSVERPDGSNFTLKIRSTKLEDSAMYFCASKVSGIYNEQFFGPGTRLTVL.

This clonotype has more than one count but fewer than ten. The rearrangement uses TRBV12-3 or TRBV12-4 and TRBJ2-7; maybe TRBD1 (5 bases). Trimming took 3 bases from V and 5 from J, leaving 11 bases between them. The CDR3 has 13 residues. CDR3 nucleotide sequence: TGTGCCAGCAGTTTTTGGCAGGGTAACGAGCAGTACTTC. Its protein product is CASSFWQGNEQYF.

The chain combines TRBV12-3 or TRBV12-4 with TRBJ1-1, with a weak D call TRBD1 (5 bases). V was cut by 8 bases and J by 1 base, with 17 bases left in between. The CDR3 consists of 15 residues. CDR3 sequence reads: CASQVEGPRNTEAFF. The CDR3 nucleotides are TGTGCCAGCCAAGTGGAGGGGCCTCGGAACACTGAAGCTTTCTTT.

This clonotype turned up a few times. The rearrangement joins TRBV20-1 to TRBJ2-7; D possibly uses TRBD1 or TRBD2 (5 bases each). In germline, CDR1 is DFQATT, CDR2 SNEGSKA (reference sequence). V was clipped by 1 base and J by 5 bases, with 33 bases between them. The CDR3 is 20 residues long. As DNA, the CDR3 is TGCAGTGCTAGAGGCTACGAAGGTGACGGGACCAGTTCATTTACCGACGAGCAGTACTTC. Residues: CSARGYEGDGTSSFTDEQYF.

Worth noting for this clonotype: One end of the junction fails to match germline, which may point to a read error. V is TRBV10-3 and J is TRBJ1-1; TRBD1 might be the D (6 bases). The CDR3 length is 15 residues. Per germline, CDR1 ENHRY and CDR2 SYGVKD. For the CDR3, the DNA is TGTGGCATCAGCCAGGACAGCCCCATGAACACTGAAGCTTTCTTT. Translation gives CGISQDSPMNTEAFF.

The chain employs TRBV29-1 and TRBJ2-1; TRBD2 matches at 9 bases. Germline-derived CDR1 and CDR2 are SQVTM and ANQGSEA. Unmatched junction bases numbered 8, after V lost 3 bases and J lost 2 bases. The CDR3 contains 16 residues. The CDR3 nucleotides are TGCAGCGTTGACCTTTTAGCGGGAGTAACCTACAATGAGCAGTTCTTC. This translates into CSVDLLAGVTYNEQFF.

The chain links TRBV5-1 to TRBJ1-1, with 8 nucleotides matching TRBD1. The CDR3 length is 16 residues. V lost 4 bases, J lost 0 bases, and 8 bases stayed unmatched. CDR1 is SGHRS and CDR2 is YFSETQ in the germline V gene. CDR3 region: CASSQISRGLNTEAFF. The CDR3 DNA follows: TGCGCCAGCAGCCAGATATCCAGGGGGCTGAACACTGAAGCTTTCTTT.

This clonotype has more than one count but fewer than ten. The chain links TRBV5-1 to TRBJ2-3; no reliable D call. CDR1 is SGHRS and CDR2 is YFSETQ in the germline V gene. The ends were cut back, 4 bases at V and 2 bases at J, with 11 bases in the middle. The CDR3 covers 14 residues. CDR3 amino acids: CASSISRATDTQYF. The DNA of the CDR3 is TGCGCCAGCAGCATTTCTAGGGCCACAGATACGCAGTATTTT.

This clonotype was picked up a small number of times. V is TRBV5-1 and J is TRBJ1-4; D call uncertain. V dropped 5 bases and J dropped 5 bases, with 7 bases sitting between them. The CDR3 consists of 12 residues. Germline values: CDR1 SGHRS, CDR2 YFSETQ. CDR3 amino acids: CASSSQNEKLFF. CDR3 nucleotide sequence: TGCGCCAGCAGTTCCCAGAATGAAAAACTGTTTTTT. Complete variable domain (other parts from reference TRBV5-1 and TRBJ1-4): KAGVTQTPRYLIKTRGQQVTLSCSPISGHRSVSWYQQTPGQGLQFLFEYFSETQRNKGNFPGRFSGRQFSNSRSEMNVSTLELGDSALYLCASSSQNEKLFFGSGTQLSVL.

In its sample, this clonotype was seen many times. The genes are TRBV6-2 or TRBV6-3 and TRBJ1-5; D perhaps matches TRBD1 (5 bases). This CDR3 region has 13 residues. Trimming removed 5 bases from V and 5 bases from J, with 10 bases in between. Germline V lookup: CDR1 MNHEY, CDR2 SVGEGT. The CDR3 loop reads CASSQGRYQPQHF. The CDR3 DNA is TGTGCCAGCAGTCAGGGACGGTATCAGCCCCAGCATTTT.

This clonotype was counted between two and nine times. V gene TRBV2 combines with J gene TRBJ2-2; tentatively, D is TRBD2 (5 bases). The CDR3 runs 14 residues. Germline loops: CDR1 SNHLY, CDR2 FYNNEI. With 7 bases removed from V and 5 bases from J, the gap between germline ends came to 14 bases. CDR3 protein: CASIEGLLTGELFF. CDR3 nucleotide sequence: TGTGCCAGCATCGAGGGCCTTCTTACCGGGGAGCTGTTTTTT.

This sequence joins TRBV5-1 and TRBJ2-3; the match to TRBD2 covers 9 bases. Germline-derived CDR1 and CDR2 are SGHRS and YFSETQ. This CDR3 has 15 residues. Losses at the gene ends were 5 bases for V and 0 bases for J; bases not matched to a gene: 4. The DNA of the CDR3 is TGCGCCAGCAGTATAACTAGCGGGAGCACAGATACGCAGTATTTT. Protein sequence: CASSITSGSTDTQYF.

The sample holds a few counts of this clonotype. V and J are TRBV5-1 and TRBJ1-1; D may be TRBD1 (5 bases). V lost 6 bases and J 4 bases, leaving 16 bases between the germline ends. The CDR3 sequence is 14 residues long. Germline CDR1 is SGHRS and CDR2 is YFSETQ. The CDR3 nucleotides read TGCGCCAGCAAGGGACTTCCGGTGGGCACTGAAGCTTTCTTT. Translating gives CASKGLPVGTEAFF.

The V call is TRBV9, the J call TRBJ2-3, with D perhaps matching TRBD2 (6 bases). Germline lookup yields CDR1 SGDLS and CDR2 YYNGEE. The CDR3 totals 16 residues. Trimming left V 4 bases short and J 5 bases short, with 20 bases between. For the CDR3, the DNA is TGTGCCAGCAGCCTACGGGGAGGCCAATCTGGAGATACGCAGTATTTT. Amino acids: CASSLRGGQSGDTQYF.